This TCR beta chain originates from a study of neurological immune-mediated disorders. 5'RACE generated cDNA with 10-nucleotide random UMIs. TCRdb analysed the 5' RACE reads with MiXCR anew, one entry per CDR3 protein. The sample carries more than 75,000 distinct CDR3 sequences, approximately 10% recorded once. In Maryland, USA, blood bank volunteers were the healthy controls. This clonotype occurred many times. The V and J ends lost 5 bases and 6 bases respectively, with 9 bases between them. The CDR3 length is 12 residues. Per the germline V gene, CDR1 is SGHAT and CDR2 is FQNNGV. This receptor was identified in a man aged 40-49 years in good health. Specimen: PBMCs. The chain is built from TRBV11-2 and TRBJ2-3; D is ambiguous. For the CDR3, the DNA is TGTGCCAGCAGCGACACTTACGATACGCAGTATTTT. This encodes CASSDTYDTQYF.